These 16 T cell receptor beta chains were all obtained from the same sample, sequenced in a study of blood T cell repertoires in COVID-19. The assay was immunoSEQ multiplex PCR, and TCRdb's table has in-frame clones only and misses some. The sample records around 58,000 clones, around 78% being singletons. Material for sequencing was peripheral blood. These receptors were collected from a human donor in a cohort sampled during active COVID-19.

The rearrangement uses TRBV7-8 and TRBJ2-2, with 7 bases fitting TRBD1. This CDR3 region has 15 residues. In germline, CDR1 is SGHVS, CDR2 FQNEAQ. Trimming at V came to 4 bases and at J to 4 bases, leaving 6 bases not matched to a gene. For the CDR3, the DNA is TGTGCCAGCAGCTCGGGACAGCCAGGCACCGGGGAGCTGTTTTTT. Its translation: CASSSGQPGTGELFF.

J is TRBJ1-5 and V is TRBV7-2; the match to TRBD1 covers 7 bases. Germline CDR1 and CDR2: SGHTA and FQGNSA. CDR3 size: 16 residues. V was pared by 4 bases and J by 4 bases, with 10 bases of the junction left unmatched. CDR3 DNA sequence: TGTGCCAGCAGCTCTACCCGACAGGGTAGAAATCAGCCCCAGCATTTT. Its protein is CASSSTRQGRNQPQHF. Using reference TRBV7-2 and TRBJ1-5 for the parts outside the CDR3, the full variable domain is GAGVSQSPSNKVTEKGKDVELRCDPISGHTALYWYRQSLGQGLEFLIYFQGNSAPDKSGLPSDRFSAERTGGSVSTLTIQRTQQEDSAVYLCASSSTRQGRNQPQHFGDGTRLSIL.

V and J are TRBV6-6 and TRBJ1-2; D not resolved. The CDR3 is 13 residues long. V was trimmed by 0 bases and J by 5 bases, leaving 7 bases between them. Germline values: CDR1 MNHNY, CDR2 SVGAGI (reference sequence). The CDR3: CASSYSSVYGYTF. CDR3 sequence (DNA): TGTGCCAGCAGTTACTCGTCGGTGTATGGCTACACCTTC.

The chain is built from TRBV19 and TRBJ1-1, with a tentative D call TRBD1 (5 bases). From germline, CDR1 is LNHDA and CDR2 SQIVND (reference sequence). The CDR3 is 16 amino acids. Trimming shortened V by 1 base and J by 9 bases, and 21 bases separated the two germline ends. The chain's CDR3 is CASSIAPRGTDRKAFF. The CDR3 DNA reads TGTGCCAGTAGTATAGCCCCCCGGGGGACTGACCGTAAAGCTTTCTTT.

The chain is built from TRBV2 and TRBJ2-7, with 9 bases identical to TRBD1. The CDR3 covers 14 residues. Germline V CDR1 and CDR2: SNHLY, FYNNEI. Trimming took 8 bases from V and 0 from J; bases not matched to a gene: 5. The CDR3 nucleotides are TGTGCCAGCCAAACAGGGGGCCTCTCCTACGAGCAGTACTTC. Its protein is CASQTGGLSYEQYF. The full variable domain, rest sourced from reference TRBV2 and TRBJ2-7, is EPEVTQTPSHQVTQMGQEVILRCVPISNHLYFYWYRQILGQKVEFLVSFYNNEISEKSEIFDDQFSVERPDGSNFTLKIRSTKLEDSAMYFCASQTGGLSYEQYFGPGTRLTVT.

This clone was counted only a few times. The DNA for the CDR3 is TGCGCCAGCAGCAGGGACAGGCCAAATTCACCCCTCCACTTT. Its translation: CASSRDRPNSPLHF. V and J are TRBV5-1 and TRBJ1-6, with TRBD1 matching 8 bases. Germline V CDR1 and CDR2: SGHRS, YFSETQ. With 4 bases clipped from V and 7 bases from J, the junction kept 4 bases outside the gene matches. The CDR3 is made up of 14 amino acids.

This clone appeared a single time. The chain's CDR3 is CASSLPSPSYEQYF. The DNA for the CDR3 is TGTGCCAGCAGTCTACCGAGCCCCTCGTACGAGCAGTACTTC. This chain uses TRBV6-2 or TRBV6-3 with TRBJ2-7; D not resolved. The germline V and J ends were trimmed by 5 bases and 4 bases, with 15 bases remaining between them. The CDR3 loop spans 14 amino acids. Germline values: CDR1 MNHEY, CDR2 SVGEGT.

CDR3 DNA sequence: TGTGCCAGCAGCTCCCACGGGACACAAGAGACCCAGTACTTC. Its translation: CASSSHGTQETQYF. The chain links TRBV7-8 to TRBJ2-5; a possible D gene is TRBD1 (6 bases). Germline lookup yields CDR1 SGHVS and CDR2 FQNEAQ. The CDR3 length is 14 residues. V shed 4 bases and J shed 2 bases, with 11 bases lying between them.

The chain joins TRBV5-1 to TRBJ1-2; no clear D gene. The CDR3 is 18 residues long. Germline lookup yields CDR1 SGHRS and CDR2 YFSETQ. V was shortened by 3 bases and J by 0 bases, with 21 bases between the two germline ends. The CDR3 nucleotides read TGCGCCAGCAGCTCGGGGAGTCCTGCCACACAAGCTAACTATGGCTACACCTTC. Amino acids: CASSSGSPATQANYGYTF.

V gene TRBV5-5 combines with J gene TRBJ2-7; 9 bases fit TRBD1. The J segment lost 4 bases and the V segment lost 5 bases, leaving 13 bases of the junction unmatched. CDR1 and CDR2 (germline): SGHKS, YYEKEE (reference sequence). The CDR3 totals 16 residues. CDR3 in amino acids: CASSFLTGQGFYEQYF. CDR3 DNA: TGTGCCAGCAGTTTTCTTACGGGACAGGGATTTTACGAGCAGTACTTC.

This chain links TRBV30 with TRBJ2-7, with D possibly TRBD2 on 7 matching bases. V was pared by 3 bases and J by 2 bases, with 14 bases between. The germline V gene has CDR1 GTSNPN and CDR2 SVGIG (reference sequence). This CDR3 is built from 14 residues. The CDR3 protein is CAWSTRGGTYEQYF. The CDR3 DNA reads as TGTGCCTGGAGCACCAGGGGAGGGACCTACGAGCAGTACTTC. The full variable domain, with the rest looked up from reference TRBV30 and TRBJ2-7, is SQTIHQWPATLVQPVGSPLSLECTVEGTSNPNLYWYRQAAGRGLQLLFYSVGIGQISSEVPQNLSASRPQDRQFILSSKKLLLSDSGFYLCAWSTRGGTYEQYFGPGTRLTVT.

The rearrangement joins TRBV27 to TRBJ2-5; 7 nucleotides align to TRBD1. Germline trimming cut 5 bases from V and 1 base from J; bases unmatched to any gene: 7. Germline V gives CDR1 MNHEY, CDR2 SMNVEV (reference sequence). The CDR3 totals 15 residues. The CDR3 loop reads CASSEQGGPQETQYF. The CDR3 DNA reads as TGTGCCAGCAGTGAACAAGGGGGCCCCCAAGAGACCCAGTACTTC.

The rearrangement joins TRBV6-2 or TRBV6-3 to TRBJ1-5; tentative D call: TRBD1 (6 bases). Germline V CDR1 and CDR2: MNHEY, SVGEGT. Between the trimmed V and J ends, which lost 6 bases and 5 bases, there was a span of 20 bases. The CDR3 sequence is 16 residues long. The CDR3 DNA reads as TGTGCCAGCAGCCCGCGATCCGGGACAAGAGATCAGCCCCAGCATTTT. Its protein product is CASSPRSGTRDQPQHF.

The chain is built from TRBV7-2 and TRBJ2-1, with 10 bases aligning to TRBD2. The CDR3 covers 16 residues. J was trimmed by 0 bases and V by 2 bases; bases with no gene match: 1. Germline-derived CDR1 and CDR2 are SGHTA and FQGNSA. CDR3 loop: CASSLSGGGSYNEQFF. Here the CDR3 DNA reads TGTGCCAGCAGCTTAAGCGGGGGGGGCTCCTACAATGAGCAGTTCTTC.

The chain recombines TRBV7-3 with TRBJ2-3; TRBD2 is a possible D gene (6 bases). Deletions cut 1 base from V and 1 base from J, with 27 bases between. The germline V gene encodes CDR1 SGHTA and CDR2 FQGTGA. The CDR3 is made up of 21 amino acids. Written as DNA, the CDR3 is TGTGCCAGCAGCTTAAGTGGAGGGCCAGACACTTATATTTTGGGCACAGATACGCAGTATTTT. It yields the protein CASSLSGGPDTYILGTDTQYF.

J is TRBJ2-7 and V is TRBV6-5, with TRBD1 identical over 10 bases. V shed 6 bases and J 6 bases; nucleotides not matched to a gene: 8. CDR1 is MNHEY and CDR2 is SVGAGI in the germline V gene. CDR3 size: 14 residues. The CDR3 loop is CASRPGTGVVEQYF. In DNA form, the CDR3 reads TGTGCCAGCAGGCCCGGGACAGGGGTCGTCGAGCAGTACTTC.